Presented here are 21 T cell receptor beta chains from one specimen sequenced in a study of cytomegalovirus exposure and HLA in healthy donors. The PCR contained 60 Vbeta and 13 Jbeta primers. TCRdb's copy holds only in-frame clones and misses some; the assay was immunoSEQ multiplex PCR. The sample yields around 98,000 clones, about two thirds seen once. Sequencing used PBMCs. The receptors stem from a man aged 45-65 years in good health and CMV-seronegative.

The chain uses TRBV19 and TRBJ2-3, with D tentatively TRBD1 (5 bases). CDR1 and CDR2 (germline): LNHDA, SQIVND (reference sequence). V was shortened by 9 bases and J by 3 bases, with 22 bases between the two germline ends. The length of the CDR3 is 16 residues. CDR3 coding DNA: TGTGCCAGCCGAACCTTCGGGCAGGGCGGTACAGATACGCAGTATTTT. This codes for CASRTFGQGGTDTQYF. Full variable domain (outside the CDR3, taken from reference TRBV19 and TRBJ2-3): DGGITQSPKYLFRKEGQNVTLSCEQNLNHDAMYWYRQDPGQGLRLIYYSQIVNDFQKGDIAEGYSVSREKKESFPLTVTSAQKNPTAFYLCASRTFGQGGTDTQYFGPGTRLTVL.

The rearrangement joins TRBV11-2 to TRBJ2-2; tentative D call: TRBD2 (5 bases). Germline V gives CDR1 SGHAT, CDR2 FQNNGV. V gave up 0 bases and J gave up 4 bases, with 15 bases separating them. The CDR3 is 17 residues long. CDR3: CASSLESGWGATGELFF. The CDR3 bases are TGTGCCAGCAGCTTAGAGTCGGGGTGGGGTGCCACCGGGGAGCTGTTTTTT.

This chain connects TRBV4-3 to TRBJ2-3, with 9 bases lining up with TRBD1. This CDR3 has 16 residues. Germline V gene data show CDR1 as LGHNA and CDR2 as YSLEER. The V segment lost 1 base and the J segment 0 bases; nucleotides outside the gene matches: 2. CDR3 sequence reads: CASSQATGGSTDTQYF. The CDR3 region has the DNA TGCGCCAGCAGCCAAGCGACAGGGGGTAGCACAGATACGCAGTATTTT.

V is TRBV29-1 and J is TRBJ1-1, with unresolved D. The V and J ends lost 3 bases and 1 base respectively, with 12 bases between them. CDR1 SQVTM and CDR2 ANQGSEA come from the germline V gene. The CDR3 has 14 amino acids. The CDR3 DNA reads TGCAGCGTTGACGCCTTGGCAGGGAACACTGAAGCTTTCTTT. Translated: CSVDALAGNTEAFF. The variable domain in full, with the rest retrieved from reference TRBV29-1 and TRBJ1-1, is SAVISQKPSRDICQRGTSLTIQCQVDSQVTMMFWYRQQPGQSLTLIATANQGSEATYESGFVIDKFPISRPNLTFSTLTVSNMSPEDSSIYLCSVDALAGNTEAFFGQGTRLTVV.

The rearrangement joins TRBV18 to TRBJ2-7, with a possible D match to TRBD1 (6 bases). The V end was cut by 2 bases, the J end by 6 bases, with 11 bases between. In germline, CDR1 is KGHSH, CDR2 LQKENI. This CDR3 region has 13 residues. CDR3 DNA sequence: TGTGCCAGCTCACCATCAGGGGCCGGCGAGCAGTACTTC. Protein product: CASSPSGAGEQYF.

DNA of the CDR3: TGTGCCAGCAGCATGGGCGTCAATCAGCCCCAGCATTTT. Encoded protein: CASSMGVNQPQHF. V is TRBV4-2 and J is TRBJ1-5; D unclear. The germline V and J ends were trimmed by 5 bases and 3 bases, with 8 bases remaining between them. Germline V gene data show CDR1 as LGHNA and CDR2 as YNFKEQ. This CDR3 is built from 13 residues.

This clone has a handful of counts. V and J are TRBV11-2 and TRBJ2-7; possibly TRBD2 for D (5 bases). Germline CDR1 and CDR2: SGHAT and FQNNGV. V was pared by 7 bases and J by 1 base, with 8 bases between. CDR3 length: 12 residues. CDR3 sequence (DNA): TGTGCCAGCACCCGGGAATCCTACGAGCAGTACTTC. Its translation: CASTRESYEQYF.

This sequence joins TRBV30 and TRBJ1-4; 9 bases fit TRBD1. In germline, CDR1 is GTSNPN, CDR2 SVGIG (reference sequence). V gave up 3 bases and J gave up 8 bases; unmatched junction bases: 4. CDR3 length: 13 amino acids. CDR3 DNA: TGTGCCTGGAGCGGGACAGGGCTAGAAAAACTGTTTTTT. It translates to CAWSGTGLEKLFF.

A few counts support this clone. The chain is built from TRBV13 and TRBJ1-4; D uncertain. The germline V gene has CDR1 PRHDT and CDR2 FYEKMQ (reference sequence). V was shortened by 5 bases and J by 8 bases, with 15 bases between the two germline ends. The CDR3 has 14 residues. The CDR3 is CASSRKIAGEKLFF. The CDR3, as DNA: TGTGCCAGCAGCCGGAAGATCGCGGGGGAAAAACTGTTTTTT.

The rearrangement uses TRBV4-1 and TRBJ2-7; 8 nucleotides align to TRBD2. The CDR3 extends over 15 amino acids. Germline CDR1 is MGHRA and CDR2 is YSYEKL. The V and J ends lost 1 base and 2 bases, in that order; junction bases with no gene match: 4. CDR3: CASSQGRTSTYEQYF. The CDR3 region has the DNA TGCGCCAGCAGCCAAGGTAGGACTAGCACCTACGAGCAGTACTTC.

The chain is built from TRBV4-1 and TRBJ1-4; 10 bases map to TRBD1. The CDR3 loop spans 15 amino acids. V shed 3 bases and J 6 bases; nucleotides not matched to a gene: 4. The germline gives CDR1 MGHRA, CDR2 YSYEKL. The CDR3 loop is CASSHRQGADEKLFF. The CDR3 DNA sequence: TGCGCCAGCAGCCACCGACAGGGGGCAGATGAAAAACTGTTTTTT.

This clone was observed a few times. The chain joins TRBV6-5 to TRBJ2-7; tentative D call: TRBD2 (5 bases). The CDR3 spans 14 residues. V was clipped by 5 bases and J by 5 bases, with 16 bases between them. Germline CDR1 and CDR2: MNHEY and SVGAGI. CDR3 coding DNA: TGTGCCAGCAGTGAAACCCGAGTCGGGGACGAGCAGTACTTC. It is translated as CASSETRVGDEQYF.

The chain employs TRBV7-8 and TRBJ2-7; D perhaps matches TRBD1 (6 bases). Trimming took off 3 bases at V and 1 base at J, with 13 bases between the two ends. The CDR3 length is 15 residues. The germline gives CDR1 SGHVS, CDR2 FQNEAQ. As DNA, the CDR3 is TGTGCCAGCAGCTTTTTGGCCGACAGGTCCTACGAGCAGTACTTC. Translated: CASSFLADRSYEQYF.

The rearrangement links TRBV6-4 to TRBJ1-6; 7 bases match TRBD1. Germline V gene data show CDR1 as MRHNA and CDR2 as SNTAGT. The V and J ends lost 4 bases and 9 bases, in that order; junction bases with no gene match: 6. CDR3 size: 14 residues. The CDR3 is CASSATGVGSPLHF. In nucleotides, the CDR3 is TGTGCCAGCAGTGCTACAGGGGTAGGTTCACCCCTCCACTTT.

The chain recombines TRBV2 with TRBJ1-2; no firm D call. Germline-derived CDR1 and CDR2 are SNHLY and FYNNEI. Deletions cut 5 bases from V and 4 bases from J, with 14 bases between. The length of the CDR3 is 14 residues. CDR3 residues: CASSTLGSSYGYTF. As DNA, the CDR3 is TGTGCCAGCAGTACTCTCGGGAGTAGCTATGGCTACACCTTC.

V gene TRBV5-1 combines with J gene TRBJ1-1; D perhaps matches TRBD1 (5 bases). This CDR3 has 14 amino acids. Trimming stripped 4 bases from V and 1 base from J, with 11 bases between. Germline V gene data show CDR1 as SGHRS and CDR2 as YFSETQ. The CDR3 DNA is TGCGCCAGCAGCGTGACAGCGGGGAACACTGAAGCTTTCTTT. Translating gives CASSVTAGNTEAFF. Together with reference TRBV5-1 and TRBJ1-1, the CDR3 gives the full variable domain: KAGVTQTPRYLIKTRGQQVTLSCSPISGHRSVSWYQQTPGQGLQFLFEYFSETQRNKGNFPGRFSGRQFSNSRSEMNVSTLELGDSALYLCASSVTAGNTEAFFGQGTRLTVV.

The chain couples TRBV19 to TRBJ2-5, with 9 positions matching TRBD2. The DNA end is a closer match to TRBJ2-7, so the J assignment may be wrong. CDR1 and CDR2 (germline): LNHDA, SQIVND (reference sequence). This CDR3 spans 14 amino acids. CDR3 sequence reads: CASSPSGKTYEQYF. In DNA form, the CDR3 reads TGTGCCAGTAGTCCTAGCGGGAAGACCTACGAGCAGTACTTC.

The rearrangement links TRBV27 to TRBJ1-1, with a weak D call TRBD1 (5 bases). In germline, CDR1 is MNHEY, CDR2 SMNVEV (reference sequence). V was pared by 5 bases and J by 3 bases, with 7 bases between. CDR3 length: 12 amino acids. Here the CDR3 DNA reads TGTGCCAGCAGTAAGGGGTACACTGAAGCTTTCTTT. Its protein is CASSKGYTEAFF.

The chain is built from TRBV29-1 and TRBJ2-3; weak D call: TRBD2 (6 bases). The V and J ends lost 6 bases and 2 bases respectively, with 15 bases between them. The CDR3 spans 14 residues. CDR1 SQVTM and CDR2 ANQGSEA come from the germline V gene. This chain's CDR3 is CSVRTGLITDTQYF. CDR3 coding DNA: TGCAGCGTCAGAACGGGACTCATCACAGATACGCAGTATTTT.

The chain has TRBV2 and TRBJ1-2; TRBD1 matches at 12 bases. CDR3 length: 15 amino acids. With V trimmed by 8 bases and J by 0 bases, 4 bases remained unmatched. Germline values: CDR1 SNHLY, CDR2 FYNNEI. The DNA of the CDR3 is TGTGCCAGCTCGGGGACAGGGGGCTCTAACTATGGCTACACCTTC. It yields the protein CASSGTGGSNYGYTF.

V usage is TRBV5-1 and J usage is TRBJ2-6; tentatively, D is TRBD1 (6 bases). This CDR3 has 15 amino acids. Germline CDR1 and CDR2: SGHRS and YFSETQ. V gave up 4 bases and J gave up 2 bases, with 10 bases separating them. CDR3 nucleotides: TGCGCCAGCAGCGTTAACAGGGCTGGGGCCAACGTCCTGACTTTC. This sequence encodes CASSVNRAGANVLTF.